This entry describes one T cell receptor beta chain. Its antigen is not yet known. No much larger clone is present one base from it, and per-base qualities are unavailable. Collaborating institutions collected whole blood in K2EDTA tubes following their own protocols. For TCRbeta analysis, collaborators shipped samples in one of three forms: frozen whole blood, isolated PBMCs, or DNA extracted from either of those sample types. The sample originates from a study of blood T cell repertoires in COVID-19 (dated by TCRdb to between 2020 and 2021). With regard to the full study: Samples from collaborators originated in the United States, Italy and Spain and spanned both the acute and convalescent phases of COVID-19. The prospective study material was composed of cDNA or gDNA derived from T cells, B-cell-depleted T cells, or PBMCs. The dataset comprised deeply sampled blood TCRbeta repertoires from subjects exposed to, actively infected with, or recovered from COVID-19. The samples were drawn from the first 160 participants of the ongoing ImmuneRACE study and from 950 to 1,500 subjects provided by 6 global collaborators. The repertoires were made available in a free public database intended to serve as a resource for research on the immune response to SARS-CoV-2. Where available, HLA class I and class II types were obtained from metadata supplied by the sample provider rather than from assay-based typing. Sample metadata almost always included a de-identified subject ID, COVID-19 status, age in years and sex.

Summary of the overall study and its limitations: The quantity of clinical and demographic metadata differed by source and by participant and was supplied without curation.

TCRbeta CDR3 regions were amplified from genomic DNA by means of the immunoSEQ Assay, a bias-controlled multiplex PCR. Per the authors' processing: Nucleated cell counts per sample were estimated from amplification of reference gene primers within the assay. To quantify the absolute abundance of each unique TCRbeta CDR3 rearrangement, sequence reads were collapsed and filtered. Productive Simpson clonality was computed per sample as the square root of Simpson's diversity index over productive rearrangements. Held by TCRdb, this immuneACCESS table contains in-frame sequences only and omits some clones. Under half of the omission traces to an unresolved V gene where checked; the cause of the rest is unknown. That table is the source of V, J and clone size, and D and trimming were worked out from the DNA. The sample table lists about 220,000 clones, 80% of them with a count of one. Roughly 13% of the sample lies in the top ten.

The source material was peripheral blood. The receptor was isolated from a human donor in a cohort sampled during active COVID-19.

The nucleotide sequence is given as TGCGCCAGCAGCTTAGGAGGGAGCCTTAATGAAAAACTGTTTTTT. Translated, this is CASSLGGSLNEKLFF. The rearrangement combines TRBV5-1 with TRBJ1-4; no D gene is confidently identified. CDR1 and CDR2, per the germline V gene, are SGHRS and YFSETQ. Trimming takes 2 bases from V and 4 bases from J, and the germline ends sit 12 bases apart. There are 15 amino acids in the CDR3, from cysteine to phenylalanine inclusive. Only CDR3 DNA remains: 45 bases, in frame from the first base.